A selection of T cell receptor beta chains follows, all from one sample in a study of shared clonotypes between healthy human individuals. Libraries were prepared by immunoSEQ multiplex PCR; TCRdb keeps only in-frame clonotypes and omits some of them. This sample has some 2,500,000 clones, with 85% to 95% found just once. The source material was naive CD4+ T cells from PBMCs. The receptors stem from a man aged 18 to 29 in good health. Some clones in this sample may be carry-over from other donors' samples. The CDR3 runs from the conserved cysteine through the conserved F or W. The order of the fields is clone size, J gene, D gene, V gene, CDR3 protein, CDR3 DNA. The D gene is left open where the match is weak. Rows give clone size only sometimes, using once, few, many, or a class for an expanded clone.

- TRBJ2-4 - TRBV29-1 CSVGGSGNIQYF TGCAGCGTGGGGGGATCTGGGAACATTCAGTACTTC
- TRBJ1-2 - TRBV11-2 CASSHPGAYGYTF TGTGCCAGCAGCCACCCCGGTGCCTATGGCTACACCTTC
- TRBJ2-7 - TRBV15 CATSSKQRTNYEQQYF TGTGCCACCAGCAGTAAACAGAGAACGAACTACGAGCAGCAGTACTTC
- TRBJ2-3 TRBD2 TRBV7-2 CASSSSEVAGGVSDTQYF TGTGCCAGCAGCTCGTCGGAGGTAGCGGGAGGAGTTTCAGATACGCAGTATTTT
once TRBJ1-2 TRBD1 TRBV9 CASSVGQGASGYTF TGTGCCAGCAGCGTAGGACAGGGGGCTTCTGGCTACACCTTC
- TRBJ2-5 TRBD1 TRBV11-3 CASSPRTGRETQYF TGTGCCAGCAGCCCAAGGACAGGGCGAGAGACCCAGTACTTC
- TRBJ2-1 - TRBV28 CASSLTREEQFF TGTGCCAGCAGTTTAACACGGGAAGAGCAGTTCTTC
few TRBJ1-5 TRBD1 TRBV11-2 CASSLVAGGNQPQHF TGTGCCAGCAGCTTAGTGGCAGGGGGTAATCAGCCCCAGCATTTT
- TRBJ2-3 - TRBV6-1 CASSERVSLTDTQYF TGTGCCAGCAGTGAAAGGGTCTCCCTGACAGATACGCAGTATTTT
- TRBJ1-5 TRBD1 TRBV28 CASRSPTGSGQPQHF TGTGCCAGCAGGTCCCCGACAGGGTCCGGTCAGCCCCAGCATTTT
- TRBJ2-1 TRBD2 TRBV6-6 CASSLGLAGYNEQFF TGTGCCAGCAGTTTAGGACTAGCGGGCTACAATGAGCAGTTCTTC
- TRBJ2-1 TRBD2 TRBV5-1 CASSFLAGGPAEQFF TGCGCCAGCAGCTTTCTAGCGGGAGGGCCCGCGGAGCAGTTCTTC
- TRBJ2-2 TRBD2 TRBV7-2 CASSRAGGPGTGELFF TGTGCCAGCAGTCGGGCGGGAGGGCCCGGAACCGGGGAGCTGTTTTTT
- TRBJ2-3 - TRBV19 CASSIGGGTQYF TGTGCCAGTAGTATAGGTGGTGGTACGCAGTATTTT
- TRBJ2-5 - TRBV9 CASSSRRGRETQYF TGTGCCAGCAGCTCACGCCGGGGTCGGGAGACCCAGTACTTC
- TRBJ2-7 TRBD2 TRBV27 CASSLEAGGPYEQYF TGTGCCAGCAGTTTGGAAGCGGGAGGACCTTACGAGCAGTACTTC
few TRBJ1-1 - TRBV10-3 CATGPLMNTEAFF TGTGCCACCGGACCGCTGATGAACACTGAAGCTTTCTTT
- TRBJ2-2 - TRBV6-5 CASVATNTGELFF TGTGCCAGCGTGGCTACGAACACCGGGGAGCTGTTTTTT
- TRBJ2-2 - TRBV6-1 CASRVQRGQAGELFF TGTGCCAGCAGGGTACAAAGGGGTCAAGCCGGGGAGCTGTTTTTT
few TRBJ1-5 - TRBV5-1 CASSLGGYSNQPQHF TGCGCCAGCAGCTTGGGAGGCTATAGCAATCAGCCCCAGCATTTT
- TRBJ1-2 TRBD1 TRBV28 CASSWTGGNGYTF TGTGCCAGCAGTTGGACAGGGGGCAATGGCTACACCTTC
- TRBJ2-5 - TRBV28 CASSLPHQETQYF TGTGCCAGCAGTTTGCCCCACCAAGAGACCCAGTACTTC
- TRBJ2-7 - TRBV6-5 CASSPTVGRGEQYF TGTGCCAGCAGCCCAACCGTTGGGAGGGGGGAGCAGTACTTC
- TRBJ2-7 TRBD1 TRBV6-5 CASSPRGQGAYEQYF TGTGCCAGCAGTCCCCGGGGCCAGGGGGCCTACGAGCAGTACTTC
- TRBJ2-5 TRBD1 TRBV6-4 CASSDRGQGQETQYF TGTGCCAGCAGTGACCGGGGACAGGGACAAGAGACCCAGTACTTC
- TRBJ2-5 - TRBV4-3 CASSQDWRGETQYF TGCGCCAGCAGCCAAGATTGGAGGGGGGAGACCCAGTACTTC
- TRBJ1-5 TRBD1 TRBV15 CATREKGDRGIQPQHF TGTGCCACCAGGGAGAAGGGGGACAGGGGTATTCAGCCCCAGCATTTT
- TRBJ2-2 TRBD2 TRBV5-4 CASSPEGGRTPNTGELFF TGTGCCAGCAGCCCGGAGGGCGGGAGAACCCCGAACACCGGGGAGCTGTTTTTT
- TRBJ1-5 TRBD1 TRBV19 CASSRDRMYQPQHF TGTGCCAGTAGTCGGGACAGAATGTATCAGCCCCAGCATTTT
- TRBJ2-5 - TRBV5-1 CASSLTANDQETQYF TGCGCCAGCAGCTTAACCGCAAACGACCAAGAGACCCAGTACTTC
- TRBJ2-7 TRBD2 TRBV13 CASSQTRTGTTRRQYF TGTGCCAGCAGCCAGACTCGAACCGGGACTACACGACGGCAGTACTTC
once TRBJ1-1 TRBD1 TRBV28 CAIIRQGGPEAFF TGTGCCATCATAAGACAGGGAGGACCTGAAGCTTTCTTT
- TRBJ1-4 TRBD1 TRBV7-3 CASRPGGSSEKLFF TGTGCCAGCAGGCCAGGGGGCTCTTCTGAAAAACTGTTTTTT
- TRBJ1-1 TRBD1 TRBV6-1 CASSESQGVNTEAFF TGTGCCAGCAGTGAATCCCAGGGGGTAAACACTGAAGCTTTCTTT
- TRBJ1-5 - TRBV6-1 CASSEGQTLMWNQPQHF TGTGCCAGCAGTGAGGGACAAACCCTGATGTGGAATCAGCCCCAGCATTTT
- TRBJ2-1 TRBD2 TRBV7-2 CASSTSGYNEQFF TGTGCCAGCAGCACTAGCGGTTACAATGAGCAGTTCTTC
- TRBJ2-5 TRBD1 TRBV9 CASSVLGQGFGETQYF TGTGCCAGCAGCGTATTGGGACAGGGGTTCGGGGAGACCCAGTACTTC
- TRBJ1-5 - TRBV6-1 CASIDYSNQPQHF TGTGCCAGCATCGATTATAGCAATCAGCCCCAGCATTTT
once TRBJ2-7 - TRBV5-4 CASSLAGGFGEQYF TGTGCCAGCAGCTTGGCCGGAGGGTTTGGCGAGCAGTACTTC
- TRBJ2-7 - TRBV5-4 CAVPGRPYLRSYEQYF TGTGCCGTCCCGGGCAGGCCCTATCTAAGGTCCTACGAGCAGTACTTC
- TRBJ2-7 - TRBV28 CASSLFTGEQYF TGTGCCAGCAGTCTTTTTACGGGGGAGCAGTACTTC
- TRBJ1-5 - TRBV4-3 CASSQDRKQPQHF TGCGCCAGCAGCCAAGATCGGAAGCAGCCCCAGCATTTT
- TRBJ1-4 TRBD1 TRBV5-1 CASSWNTGTANEKLFF TGCGCCAGCAGCTGGAATACCGGGACAGCTAATGAAAAACTGTTTTTT
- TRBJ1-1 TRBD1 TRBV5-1 CASSSGDRAGTEAFF TGCGCCAGCAGCTCTGGGGACAGGGCGGGCACTGAAGCTTTCTTT
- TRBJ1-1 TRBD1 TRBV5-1 CASSMDRGNTEAFF TGCGCCAGCAGCATGGACAGGGGGAACACTGAAGCTTTCTTT
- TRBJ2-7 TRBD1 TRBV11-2 CASSERQGINEQYF TGTGCCAGCAGCGAAAGACAGGGGATCAACGAGCAGTACTTC
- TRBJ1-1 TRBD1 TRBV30 CAAPRTGLNTEAFF TGTGCCGCCCCTCGGACAGGGTTGAACACTGAAGCTTTCTTT
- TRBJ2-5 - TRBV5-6 CASSLRGIKGETQYF TGTGCCAGCAGCTTAAGGGGAATAAAGGGTGAGACCCAGTACTTC
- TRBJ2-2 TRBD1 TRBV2 CASSGPGQGTGELFF TGTGCCAGCAGTGGTCCGGGACAGGGGACCGGGGAGCTGTTTTTT
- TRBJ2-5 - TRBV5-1 CASSLAQGGQETQYF TGCGCCAGCAGCTTGGCGCAGGGGGGTCAAGAGACCCAGTACTTC
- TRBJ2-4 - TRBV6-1 CASSEAVPRGVAKNIQYF TGTGCCAGCAGTGAAGCGGTTCCCCGGGGAGTAGCCAAAAACATTCAGTACTTC
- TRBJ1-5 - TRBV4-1 CASSQGVATGNQPQHF TGCGCCAGCAGCCAAGGAGTGGCGACAGGCAATCAGCCCCAGCATTTT
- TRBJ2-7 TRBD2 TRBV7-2 CASSLGLADTYEQYF TGTGCCAGCAGCTTGGGACTAGCGGATACCTACGAGCAGTACTTC
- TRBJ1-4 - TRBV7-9 CAAEGFNEKLFF TGTGCCGCGGAGGGTTTTAACGAAAAACTGTTTTTT
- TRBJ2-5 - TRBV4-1 CASSQVFGETQYF TGCGCCAGCAGCCAAGTCTTCGGAGAGACCCAGTACTTC
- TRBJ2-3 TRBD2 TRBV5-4 CASSHLAGHTDTQYF TGTGCCAGCAGCCATCTAGCGGGGCACACAGATACGCAGTATTTT
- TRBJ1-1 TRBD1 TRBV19 CASSHRDRGFLGTEAFF TGTGCCAGTAGTCACCGGGACAGGGGGTTTTTGGGCACTGAAGCTTTCTTT
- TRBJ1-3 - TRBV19 CASSGTPGNTIYF TGTGCCAGTAGTGGGACACCTGGAAACACCATATATTTT
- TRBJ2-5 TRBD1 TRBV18 CASSPQTGYQETQYF TGTGCCAGCTCACCACAGACAGGGTACCAAGAGACCCAGTACTTC